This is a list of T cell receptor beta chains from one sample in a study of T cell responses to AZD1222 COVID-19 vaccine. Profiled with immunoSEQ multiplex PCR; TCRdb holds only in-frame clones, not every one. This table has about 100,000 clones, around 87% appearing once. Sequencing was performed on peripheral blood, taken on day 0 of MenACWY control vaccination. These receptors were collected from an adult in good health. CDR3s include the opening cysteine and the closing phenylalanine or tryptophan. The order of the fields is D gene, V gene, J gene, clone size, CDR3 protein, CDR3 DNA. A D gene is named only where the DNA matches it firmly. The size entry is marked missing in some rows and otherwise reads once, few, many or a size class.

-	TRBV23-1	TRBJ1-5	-	CASSQGIGISEADQPQHF	TGCGCCAGCAGTCAAGGGATCGGGATTTCCGAAGCCGATCAGCCCCAGCATTTT
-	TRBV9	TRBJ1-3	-	CASSPREAIRGVGSGNTIYF	TGTGCCAGCAGCCCCCGAGAGGCGATTAGGGGGGTGGGCTCTGGAAACACCATATATTTT
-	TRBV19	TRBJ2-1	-	CASSIVGGLYNEQFF	TGTGCCAGTAGTATAGTCGGCGGGCTCTACAATGAGCAGTTCTTC
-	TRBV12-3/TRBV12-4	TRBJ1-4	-	CASRGVRYGKLFF	TGTGCCAGCAGAGGAGTTAGGTATGGAAAACTGTTTTTT
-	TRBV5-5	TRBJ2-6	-	CASSLRGQSFSGANVLTF	TGTGCCAGCAGCTTGCGGGGCCAGTCCTTCTCTGGGGCCAACGTCCTGACTTTC
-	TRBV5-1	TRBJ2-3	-	CASSLAQVPDTQYF	TGCGCCAGCAGCTTGGCCCAGGTCCCAGATACGCAGTATTTT
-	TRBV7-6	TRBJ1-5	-	CASSLGAGNLYMGSNQPQHF	TGTGCCAGCAGCTTAGGGGCAGGGAATCTTTATATGGGTAGCAATCAGCCCCAGCATTTT
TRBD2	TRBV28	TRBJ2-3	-	CASSSPSGRATDTQYF	TGTGCCAGCAGTTCCCCTAGCGGGAGGGCCACAGATACGCAGTATTTT
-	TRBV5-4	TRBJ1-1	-	CASSLSAGATEAFF	TGTGCCAGCAGCCTCTCCGCAGGGGCGACTGAAGCTTTCTTT
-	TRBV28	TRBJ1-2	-	CASSSLVNYGYTF	TGTGCCAGCAGTTCCTTGGTAAACTATGGCTACACCTTC
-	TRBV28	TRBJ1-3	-	CASSLFPGGYTIYF	TGTGCCAGCAGTTTATTCCCGGGGGGATACACCATATATTTT
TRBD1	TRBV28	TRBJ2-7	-	CASSLRSDRGVYEQYF	TGTGCCAGCAGTTTAAGATCCGACAGGGGAGTATACGAGCAGTACTTC
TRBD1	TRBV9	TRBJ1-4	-	CASSVGVGTGGRPGEKLFF	TGTGCCAGCAGCGTAGGAGTGGGGACAGGGGGGCGCCCGGGTGAAAAACTGTTTTTT
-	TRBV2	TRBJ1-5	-	CASSEERHQPQHF	TGTGCCAGCAGTGAAGAGAGGCATCAGCCCCAGCATTTT
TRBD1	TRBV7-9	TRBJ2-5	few	CASSSTGVQETQYF	TGTGCCAGCAGTAGTACAGGGGTTCAAGAGACCCAGTACTTC
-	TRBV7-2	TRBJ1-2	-	CASSLAQEKNYGYTF	TGTGCCAGCAGCTTAGCGCAGGAGAAAAACTATGGCTACACCTTC
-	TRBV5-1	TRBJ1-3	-	CASSLAGDSGNTIYF	TGCGCCAGCAGCTTAGCGGGGGACTCTGGAAACACCATATATTTT
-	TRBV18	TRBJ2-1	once	CASSPAPRNNEQFF	TGTGCCAGCTCACCGGCCCCTAGGAATAATGAGCAGTTCTTC
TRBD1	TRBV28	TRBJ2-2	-	CASRLWTGNTGELFF	TGTGCCAGCAGACTTTGGACAGGGAACACCGGGGAGCTGTTTTTT
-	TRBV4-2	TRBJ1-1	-	CASSQDWSQGVEAFF	TGTGCCAGCAGCCAAGATTGGAGTCAGGGCGTAGAAGCTTTCTTT
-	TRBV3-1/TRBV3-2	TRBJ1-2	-	CASSQKGVGGYGYTF	TGTGCCAGCAGCCAAAAGGGAGTGGGGGGGTATGGCTACACCTTC
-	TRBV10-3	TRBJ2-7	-	CAIKGTYEQYF	TGTGCCATCAAGGGGACCTACGAGCAGTACTTC
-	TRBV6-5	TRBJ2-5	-	CASSLTGRETQYF	TGTGCCAGCAGTCTAACAGGGAGGGAGACCCAGTACTTC
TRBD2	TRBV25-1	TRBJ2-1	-	CASSRPGLAVFRQFF	TGTGCCAGCAGTCGACCGGGACTAGCTGTCTTTCGGCAGTTCTTC
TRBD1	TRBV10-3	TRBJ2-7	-	CATGPGGEVYEQYF	TGTGCCACCGGTCCAGGGGGAGAGGTCTACGAGCAGTACTTC
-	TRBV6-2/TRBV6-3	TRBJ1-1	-	CASSRITDTEAFF	TGTGCCAGCAGTCGAATCACCGACACTGAAGCTTTCTTT
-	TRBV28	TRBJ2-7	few	CASSTHGTGQSEQYF	TGTGCCAGCAGCACTCACGGTACAGGGCAGTCCGAGCAGTACTTC
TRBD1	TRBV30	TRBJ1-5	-	CAWSETGDQPQHF	TGTGCCTGGAGTGAGACAGGGGATCAGCCCCAGCATTTT
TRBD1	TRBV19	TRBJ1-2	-	CATEDRGKAGYTF	TGTGCCACTGAAGACAGGGGGAAGGCTGGCTACACCTTC
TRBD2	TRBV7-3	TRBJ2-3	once	CASSRTRIDTQYF	TGTGCCAGCAGCCGGACTAGGATTGATACGCAGTATTTT
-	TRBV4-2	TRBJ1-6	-	CASSQEPGVPPNSPLHF	TGTGCCAGCAGCCAAGAGCCAGGGGTCCCCCCGAATTCACCCCTCCACTTT
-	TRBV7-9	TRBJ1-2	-	CASTPPGASGYGYTF	TGTGCCAGCACCCCCCCGGGGGCCTCCGGCTATGGCTACACCTTC
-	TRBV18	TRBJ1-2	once	CASSPREGYTF	TGTGCCAGCTCACCAAGGGAGGGCTACACCTTC
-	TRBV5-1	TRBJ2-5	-	CATRGGAVQETQYF	TGCGCCACCAGGGGGGGGGCAGTCCAAGAGACCCAGTACTTC
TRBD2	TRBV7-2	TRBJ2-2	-	CASSLGLAGTGELFF	TGTGCCAGCAGCTTAGGGCTAGCGGGAACCGGGGAGCTGTTTTTT